The entry below describes one T cell receptor (beta chain). The data belong to a study of blood T cell repertoires in COVID-19. As for the study in general: Specimens from acute and convalescent COVID-19 originated in the United States, Italy and Spain. PBMCs, B-cell-depleted T cells, or T cells were the source of the cDNA or gDNA that made up the material.

Authors' analysis steps: Estimated nucleated cell counts came from reference gene primer amplification. Method: immunoSEQ multiplex PCR; TCRdb's copy keeps in-frame clones and lacks some. From that table come the V and J calls and clone size; the DNA was used to work out D and trimming. The sample records about 260,000 clones, roughly nine tenths being singletons. Trimming removed 7 bases from V and 4 bases from J, with 16 bases in between. Looked up from germline, CDR1 is SQVTM and CDR2 is ANQGSEA. The length of the CDR3 is 13 residues. V is TRBV29-1 and J is TRBJ1-1; D is unresolved. The sample was peripheral blood. The receptor's source is a woman in her 50s who had recovered from COVID-19. The CDR3 loop reads CSAVRDFTTEAFF. CDR3 coding DNA: TGCAGCGCTGTGCGGGATTTTACCACTGAAGCTTTCTTT.